Included here is one T cell receptor (beta chain) sequence, with context. What it binds is not known. This record comes from a study of T cell repertoires in cytomegalovirus infection. Study-wide background: Public TCR beta signature analysis indicated the presence of both CMV infection and matching HLA type.

The study, taken as a whole, reports: HLA-C-restricted CMV clonotypes gave the most frequent clonotype in two of eight donors.

TCRdb redid the calling of the reads with MiXCR, one entry per CDR3 protein. The table shows some 900,000 distinct CDR3 sequences, with about 31% occurring only once. The germline CDR1 and CDR2 sequences are MNHEY and SVGEGT. V was trimmed by 2 bases and J by 7 bases, leaving 15 bases between them. The CDR3 is made up of 15 amino acids. The source is a human donor in good health (CMV status not recorded). Some clones in this sample may be carry-over from other donors' samples. J is TRBJ1-5 and V is TRBV6-2 or TRBV6-3; D remains ambiguous. The sample consisted of cultured CD8+ T cells from PBMCs, taken from culture after CMV antigen stimulation. The CDR3 protein is CASSYRLGPQQPQHF. Written as DNA, the CDR3 is TGTGCCAGCAGTTACCGGCTTGGACCGCAGCAGCCCCAGCATTTT.